The 8 T cell receptor beta chains below come from one sample, sequenced in a study of long-term antiretroviral therapy in people with HIV. Researchers ran immunoSEQ v3.0 at survey level. Sequencing was performed with immunoSEQ multiplex PCR; in TCRdb, only in-frame clones are kept and a portion is missing. The table records about 11,000 clones, roughly four fifths of them present only once. This material consisted of unsorted PBMCs, taken 1.8 years after starting antiretroviral therapy. The receptor source for this set is a man aged 35 to 55 with HIV.

V gene TRBV7-9 combines with J gene TRBJ2-2; no firm D call. The V gene lost 3 bases and the J gene lost 7 bases, with 3 bases spanning the gap. The CDR3 consists of 11 residues. CDR1 is SEHNR, CDR2 FQNEAQ, per germline (reference sequence). CDR3 amino acids: CASSFVGELFF. DNA of the CDR3: TGTGCCAGCAGCTTCGTCGGGGAGCTGTTTTTT.

The chain links TRBV28 to TRBJ1-2; possibly TRBD1 for D (6 bases). Trimming removed 6 bases at V and 7 bases at J, with 15 bases between. Germline V CDR1 and CDR2: MDHEN, SYDVKM. The CDR3 spans 13 residues. The CDR3 region has the DNA TGTGCCAGCAGCCCCCCGCTGGGGGCTGGCTACACCTTC. Protein: CASSPPLGAGYTF.

The chain has TRBV30 and TRBJ2-7; maybe TRBD1 (5 bases). Germline CDR1 and CDR2: GTSNPN and SVGIG (reference sequence). V shed 1 base and J shed 5 bases, with 24 bases lying between them. The CDR3 consists of 17 residues. CDR3 residues: CAWSGQTALPTRHEQYF. The CDR3 coding sequence is TGTGCCTGGAGTGGACAGACGGCACTCCCAACGCGCCACGAGCAGTACTTC.

The CDR3 here is CASSLVQGGWTPQHF. The CDR3 bases are TGTGCCAGCAGCTTAGTTCAGGGAGGGTGGACGCCCCAGCATTTT. This chain uses TRBV7-6 with TRBJ1-5; the D gene is possibly TRBD1 (5 bases). Trimming pared 1 base from V and 9 bases from J, leaving 16 bases between. The V gene's germline CDR1 is SGHVS and CDR2 FNYEAQ. This CDR3 contains 15 residues. The full variable domain, completed using reference TRBV7-6 and TRBJ1-5, is GAGVSQSPRYKVTKRGQDVALRCDPISGHVSLYWYRQALGQGPEFLTYFNYEAQQDKSGLPNDRFSAERPEGSISTLTIQRTEQRDSAMYRCASSLVQGGWTPQHFGDGTRLSIL.

The chain joins TRBV28 to TRBJ2-5, with TRBD2 matching 11 bases. Germline CDR1 reads MDHEN; CDR2 reads SYDVKM. The CDR3 covers 15 residues. V shed 6 bases, J shed 5 bases, and the junction held 8 bases outside the gene matches. CDR3 loop: CASRYSGRAWETQYF. CDR3 coding DNA: TGTGCCAGCAGATATAGCGGGAGGGCCTGGGAGACCCAGTACTTC.

The chain combines TRBV29-1 with TRBJ2-3; D remains unclear. Trimming removed 5 bases from V and 1 base from J, with 4 bases in between. Germline CDR1 is SQVTM and CDR2 is ANQGSEA. This CDR3 contains 11 residues. The chain's CDR3 is CSVPGTDTQYF. Written as DNA, the CDR3 is TGCAGCGTTCCGGGCACAGATACGCAGTATTTT.

The chain couples TRBV7-3 to TRBJ2-1; unclear D gene. The CDR3 spans 14 residues. The V gene's germline CDR1 is SGHTA and CDR2 FQGTGA. The V end lost 0 bases, the J end lost 6 bases, and 9 bases lay between the germline ends. The CDR3 loop reads CASSLTAPGNEQFF. The CDR3 DNA follows: TGTGCCAGCAGCTTAACAGCCCCGGGCAATGAGCAGTTCTTC.

The rearrangement links TRBV11-3 to TRBJ2-3; 9 nucleotides line up with TRBD2. Germline V lookup: CDR1 SGHNT, CDR2 YENEEA. The CDR3 has 15 residues. V lost 5 bases to trimming and J lost 4 bases; unmatched junction nucleotides: 7. The CDR3 DNA sequence: TGTGCCAGCAGCAAAGGGGGACTAGCAGCAGATACGCAGTATTTT. It codes for CASSKGGLAADTQYF.